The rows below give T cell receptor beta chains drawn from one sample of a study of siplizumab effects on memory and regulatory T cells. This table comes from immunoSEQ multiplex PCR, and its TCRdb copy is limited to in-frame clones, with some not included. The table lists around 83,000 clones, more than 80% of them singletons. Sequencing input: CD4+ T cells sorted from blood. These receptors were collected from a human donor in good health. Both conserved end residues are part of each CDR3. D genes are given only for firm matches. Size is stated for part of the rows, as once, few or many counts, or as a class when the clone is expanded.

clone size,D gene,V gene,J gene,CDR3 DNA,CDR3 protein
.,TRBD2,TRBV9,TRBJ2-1,TGTGCCAGCAGCGGGGGACTAGCGGGACTGTACAATGAGCAGTTCTTC,CASSGGLAGLYNEQFF
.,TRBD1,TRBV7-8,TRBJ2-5,TGTGCCAGCAGACTCGGGACAGGGCTTACGGAGACCCAGTACTTC,CASRLGTGLTETQYF
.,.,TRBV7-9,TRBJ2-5,TGTGCCAGCAGCTTAGCCGGGCGGACGAGAGGAACCCAGTACTTC,CASSLAGRTRGTQYF
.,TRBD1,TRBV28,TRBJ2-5,TGTGCCAGCACCCAGGGACAGGGCCCCCAAGAGACCCAGTACTTC,CASTQGQGPQETQYF
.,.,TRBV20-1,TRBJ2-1,TGCAGTGCTAGTCCCGACAATGAGCAGTTCTTC,CSASPDNEQFF
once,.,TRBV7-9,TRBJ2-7,TGTGCCAGCAGTACCCAGGGTTCCTACGAGCAGTACTTC,CASSTQGSYEQYF
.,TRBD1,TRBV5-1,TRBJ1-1,TGCGCCAGCAGCATCTCGGACAGGGGAAGAACTGAAGCTTTCTTT,CASSISDRGRTEAFF
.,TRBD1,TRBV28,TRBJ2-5,TGTGCCAGCAGCCGGACAGGGGCCGCCGGGGAGACCCAGTACTTC,CASSRTGAAGETQYF
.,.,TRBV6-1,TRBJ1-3,TGTGCCAGCACCGGGGGCGCGTCTGGAAACACCATATATTTT,CASTGGASGNTIYF
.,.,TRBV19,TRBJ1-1,TGTGCCAGTAGTATAGGAGTAATGAACACTGAAGCTTTCTTT,CASSIGVMNTEAFF
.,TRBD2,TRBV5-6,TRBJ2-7,TGTGCCAGCAGAAGAACGGGACTAGCGGGAGCGAAGATCATCTACGAGCAGTACTTC,CASRRTGLAGAKIIYEQYF
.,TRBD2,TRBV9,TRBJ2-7,TGTGCCAGCAGCGCGACACTAGCGGGAGGGCCTCGGAGCGAGCAGTACTTC,CASSATLAGGPRSEQYF
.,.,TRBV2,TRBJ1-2,TGTGCCAGCAGGGCTCTAGGCGGGGAGGGAGGCTACACCTTC,CASRALGGEGGYTF
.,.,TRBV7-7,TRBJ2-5,TGTGCTAGCAGTACAGACAGACACTCCAGGGAGACCCAGTACTTC,CASSTDRHSRETQYF
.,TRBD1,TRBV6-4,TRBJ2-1,TGTGCCAGCAGCACCGGGACAGGGGGCAACAATGAGCAGTTCTTC,CASSTGTGGNNEQFF